These 24 T cell receptor beta chains were all obtained from the same sample, sequenced in a study of a mutant IDH1 vaccine in newly diagnosed glioma. This table comes from immunoSEQ multiplex PCR, and its TCRdb copy is limited to in-frame clones, with some not included. Of about 68,000 clones in the sample, approximately 88% were seen once. Time point noted: week 35, safety follow-up. Every vaccination contained 300 ug of the mutant IDH1 20-mer peptide and was paired with topical imiquimod. These receptors' targets are unknown. This specimen was PBMCs, taken from a glioma patient whose treatment included an IDH1 peptide vaccine. The receptors originated from a man aged 18 to 29 with glioma.

The count of this clone is one. V and J are TRBV10-2 and TRBJ2-1, with D tentatively TRBD2 (6 bases). Germline V gene lookup returns CDR1 WSHSY and CDR2 SAAADI. The V gene lost 4 bases and the J gene lost 0 bases, with 10 bases spanning the gap. This CDR3 region has 15 residues. In DNA form, the CDR3 reads TGCGCCAGCAGTGCCGGGCGGGACTCCTACAATGAGCAGTTCTTC. Amino acids: CASSAGRDSYNEQFF.

This chain uses TRBV18 with TRBJ1-3; D gene ambiguous. The CDR3 is made up of 14 amino acids. The germline gives CDR1 KGHSH, CDR2 LQKENI. V gave up 1 base and J gave up 0 bases, with 4 bases separating them. The CDR3 DNA follows: TGTGCCAGCTCACCACAGCCCTCTGGAAACACCATATATTTT. Translation: CASSPQPSGNTIYF. Full variable domain (rest looked up from reference TRBV18 and TRBJ1-3): NAGVMQNPRHLVRRRGQEARLRCSPMKGHSHVYWYRQLPEEGLKFMVYLQKENIIDESGMPKERFSAEFPKEGPSILRIQQVVRGDSAAYFCASSPQPSGNTIYFGEGSWLTVV.

This chain uses TRBV6-5 with TRBJ2-1, with TRBD1 matching 8 bases. The V gene's germline CDR1 is MNHEY and CDR2 SVGAGI. The junction had 4 bases not matched to a gene; V was cut back by 6 bases and J by 0 bases. CDR3 size: 15 residues. CDR3 nucleotides: TGTGCCAGCAGCTCCGACAGGGGCTCCTACAATGAGCAGTTCTTC. Encoded protein: CASSSDRGSYNEQFF.

This chain joins TRBV9 and TRBJ1-3; D is uncertain. Between the trimmed V and J ends, which lost 4 bases and 0 bases, there was a span of 17 bases. The CDR3 runs to 17 residues. Germline V gene sequence: CDR1 SGDLS, CDR2 YYNGEE. The CDR3 region has the DNA TGTGCCAGCAGCCCGGACCTCCGCCGGGGCTCTGGAAACACCATATATTTT. It specifies CASSPDLRRGSGNTIYF.

This clone was detected a few times. The chain uses TRBV9 and TRBJ1-6; D remains ambiguous. The CDR3 loop spans 15 amino acids. V was cut by 0 bases and J by 8 bases, with 12 bases left in between. Germline CDR1 SGDLS, CDR2 YYNGEE. The chain's CDR3 is CASSVAQGSDSPLHF. CDR3 DNA sequence: TGTGCCAGCAGCGTAGCTCAAGGGTCTGATTCACCCCTCCACTTT.

The chain combines TRBV6-5 with TRBJ2-1; 7 nucleotides agree with TRBD2. V lost 10 bases and J lost 3; bases outside the gene matches: 6. The V gene's germline CDR1 is MNHEY and CDR2 SVGAGI. This CDR3 is 13 amino acids long. Written as DNA, the CDR3 is TGTGCCACCCTTAGCGGGTTCTACAATGAGCAGTTCTTC. It translates to CATLSGFYNEQFF.

The chain has TRBV4-3 and TRBJ1-2; perhaps TRBD1 as D (5 bases). V was cut by 1 base and J by 3 bases, with 12 bases left in between. Per the germline V gene, CDR1 is LGHNA and CDR2 is YSLEER. The length of the CDR3 is 15 residues. As DNA, the CDR3 is TGCGCCAGCAGCCAAGCCGGACAAGCGTACTATGGCTACACCTTC. Translating gives CASSQAGQAYYGYTF.

The J gene is TRBJ1-6, the V gene TRBV30; no clear D. Germline V CDR1 and CDR2: GTSNPN, SVGIG (reference sequence). The CDR3 totals 14 residues. The V and J ends lost 2 bases and 2 bases respectively, with 7 bases between them. CDR3 sequence reads: CAWSLLTYNSPLHF. As DNA, the CDR3 is TGTGCCTGGAGTTTGTTAACCTATAATTCACCCCTCCACTTT. The full variable domain, its missing parts supplied by reference TRBV30 and TRBJ1-6, is SQTIHQWPATLVQPVGSPLSLECTVEGTSNPNLYWYRQAAGRGLQLLFYSVGIGQISSEVPQNLSASRPQDRQFILSSKKLLLSDSGFYLCAWSLLTYNSPLHFGNGTRLTVT.

The chain couples TRBV4-2 to TRBJ2-3; D perhaps matches TRBD2 (5 bases). Germline V lookup: CDR1 LGHNA, CDR2 YNFKEQ. The CDR3 is made up of 17 amino acids. Trimming stripped 3 bases from V and 5 bases from J, with 21 bases between. The CDR3 DNA is TGTGCCAGCAGCCAGCGCTGGAGGCGCGGAAAGGAAGATACGCAGTATTTT. Protein sequence: CASSQRWRRGKEDTQYF.

As for this clone: A read error is likely, as this CDR3 ends without the conserved phenylalanine or tryptophan. It is unclear where the CDR3 begins or ends on the DNA, so no DNA is shown, and the CDR3 is as TCRdb lists it. This chain joins TRBV7-9 and TRBJ2-2; TRBD1 was called by the table and not checked on the DNA. Germline loops: CDR1 SEHNR, CDR2 FQNEAQ (reference sequence). From its first to its last residue, the CDR3 has 8 amino acids. The CDR3 sequence is CASRDREG.

The V call is TRBV9, the J call TRBJ2-3; 8 nucleotides line up with TRBD1. V shed 3 bases, J shed 0 bases, and the junction held 6 bases outside the gene matches. The CDR3 is made up of 16 amino acids. Germline CDR1 is SGDLS and CDR2 is YYNGEE. The CDR3 here is CASSADRGGSTDTQYF. CDR3 in DNA: TGTGCCAGCAGCGCCGACAGGGGTGGAAGCACAGATACGCAGTATTTT.

This clone was seen just once. The chain is built from TRBV2 and TRBJ2-3; possibly TRBD2 for D (6 bases). V lost 3 bases, J lost 3 bases, and 13 bases lay in between. The CDR3 totals 15 residues. Germline V lookup: CDR1 SNHLY, CDR2 FYNNEI. CDR3 amino acids: CASSELGAGTDTQYF. The CDR3 DNA reads TGTGCCAGCAGTGAGTTAGGTGCGGGGACAGATACGCAGTATTTT.

The chain recombines TRBV4-3 with TRBJ2-2, with 10 bases matching TRBD2. The CDR3 has 17 residues. V gave up 1 base and J gave up 2 bases; unmatched junction bases: 4. Germline CDR1 and CDR2: LGHNA and YSLEER. The CDR3 loop is CASSQGGLAVNTGELFF. For the CDR3, the DNA is TGCGCCAGCAGCCAAGGTGGACTAGCGGTAAACACCGGGGAGCTGTTTTTT.

The CDR3 DNA sequence: TGTGCCAGCAGTGAATATAGCGGGGGCAAGTCACCCCTCCACTTT. Its protein product is CASSEYSGGKSPLHF. This chain links TRBV2 with TRBJ1-6; a weak D match, TRBD1 (6 bases). CDR3 length equals 15 residues. The V end lost 2 bases, the J end lost 10 bases, and 15 bases lay between the germline ends. Germline CDR1 and CDR2: SNHLY and FYNNEI.

The chain carries TRBV11-3 and TRBJ2-1, with TRBD2 matching 9 bases. CDR3 size: 15 residues. Germline lookup yields CDR1 SGHNT and CDR2 YENEEA. Trimming took 5 bases from V and 0 from J; bases not matched to a gene: 2. The CDR3 spells CASSATSGSYNEQFF. The CDR3 region has the DNA TGTGCCAGCAGCGCGACTAGCGGCTCCTACAATGAGCAGTTCTTC. The whole variable domain, filled in from reference TRBV11-3 and TRBJ2-1, reads EAGVVQSPRYKIIEKKQPVAFWCNPISGHNTLYWYLQNLGQGPELLIRYENEEAVDDSQLPKDRFSAERLKGVDSTLKIQPAELGDSAVYLCASSATSGSYNEQFFGPGTRLTVL.

V usage is TRBV2 and J usage is TRBJ2-5, with D possibly TRBD2 on 6 matching bases. Germline V gene sequence: CDR1 SNHLY, CDR2 FYNNEI. Trimming stripped 8 bases from V and 9 bases from J, with 13 bases between. The CDR3 sequence is 11 residues long. This CDR3 is CASQGSGAQYF. For the CDR3, the DNA is TGTGCCAGCCAAGGATCGGGGGCCCAGTACTTC.

Concerning this clone itself: Other DNA sequences in the same sample also yield this CDR3. The chain carries TRBV7-2 and TRBJ1-1, with D possibly TRBD1 on 5 matching bases. Trimming took off 0 bases at V and 0 bases at J, with 8 bases between the two ends. The CDR3 covers 15 residues. Germline loops: CDR1 SGHTA, CDR2 FQGNSA. CDR3 nucleotide sequence: TGTGCCAGCAGCTTAGCGCCAGGGATGAACACTGAAGCTTTCTTT. This encodes CASSLAPGMNTEAFF.

This clone occurred once. The chain carries TRBV11-2 and TRBJ2-3, with 7 bases fitting TRBD2. There are 17 residues in the CDR3. V shed 1 base and J 2 bases; nucleotides not matched to a gene: 9. The germline V gene encodes CDR1 SGHAT and CDR2 FQNNGV. The CDR3: CASSLGVGGGTTDTQYF. The CDR3 DNA reads as TGTGCCAGCAGCTTAGGAGTGGGCGGGGGAACCACAGATACGCAGTATTTT.

The count of this clone is one. The chain links TRBV4-2 to TRBJ2-1, with D possibly TRBD2 on 6 matching bases. V was trimmed by 8 bases and J by 7 bases, leaving 18 bases between them. Germline V gene lookup returns CDR1 LGHNA and CDR2 YNFKEQ. The CDR3 is 14 amino acids. CDR3 amino acids: CASSRGTPWNEQFF. CDR3 nucleotide sequence: TGTGCCAGCTCCCGCGGGACTCCTTGGAATGAGCAGTTCTTC.

CDR3 in amino acids: CAIIHRDQNEKLFF. The CDR3 nucleotides read TGTGCCATCATTCACAGGGATCAGAATGAAAAACTGTTTTTT. This chain uses TRBV10-3 with TRBJ1-4, with a weak D call TRBD1 (6 bases). Germline lookup yields CDR1 ENHRY and CDR2 SYGVKD. This CDR3 spans 14 amino acids. The ends were cut back, 7 bases at V and 5 bases at J, with 14 bases in the middle.

The chain recombines TRBV19 with TRBJ1-5, with D maybe TRBD1 (6 bases). Germline values: CDR1 LNHDA, CDR2 SQIVND (reference sequence). The germline V and J ends were trimmed by 4 bases and 6 bases, with 10 bases remaining between them. The CDR3 totals 13 residues. This CDR3 reads CASSKQGGQPQHF. CDR3 nucleotides: TGTGCCAGTAGTAAACAGGGAGGTCAGCCCCAGCATTTT.

The chain carries TRBV6-5 and TRBJ1-2; D uncertain. The CDR3 sequence is 16 residues long. The germline gives CDR1 MNHEY, CDR2 SVGAGI. Trimming removed 2 bases at V and 4 bases at J, with 17 bases between. The CDR3 DNA sequence: TGTGCCAGCAGTTACACGAACAGCCCTGTGGGCTATGGCTACACCTTC. Its translation is CASSYTNSPVGYGYTF.

The rearrangement joins TRBV18 to TRBJ1-2; D gene uncertain. V shed 1 base and J shed 2 bases, with 11 bases lying between them. CDR3 length: 15 amino acids. Looked up from germline, CDR1 is KGHSH and CDR2 is LQKENI. The DNA of the CDR3 is TGTGCCAGCTCACCACGAAAACGGCCAAACTATGGCTACACCTTC. Translation gives CASSPRKRPNYGYTF.

J is TRBJ2-5 and V is TRBV6-5; 7 nucleotides agree with TRBD1. The CDR3 extends over 14 amino acids. V gave up 4 bases and J gave up 8 bases; unmatched junction bases: 10. CDR1 is MNHEY and CDR2 is SVGAGI in the germline V gene. The CDR3 region has the DNA TGTGCCAGCAGTTCCGGGACAGCCAGGAATACCCAGTACTTC. Translating it yields CASSSGTARNTQYF.